This section outlines one T cell receptor (beta chain) sequence together with its context. The J segment lost 5 bases and the V segment lost 5 bases, leaving 10 bases of the junction unmatched. The CDR3 consists of 15 residues. The germline V gene has CDR1 SGHVS and CDR2 FQNEAQ. This sample was included in a study of cytomegalovirus exposure and HLA in healthy donors. It was with 60 Vbeta and 13 Jbeta primers that the PCR ran. Only in-frame clones appear in the TCRdb table, and some are missing; sequencing was by immunoSEQ multiplex PCR. There are about 150,000 clones in the sample; 77% occur only once, and 3.9% lies in the top ten.

The sample consisted of PBMCs. This TCR was sampled from a male donor in good health and CMV-seronegative. The chain carries TRBV7-8 and TRBJ1-1; 8 positions match TRBD1. The CDR3 coding sequence is TGTGCCAGCAGCAAACGGACAGGGCAAGGGACTGAAGCTTTCTTT. This encodes CASSKRTGQGTEAFF.